This T cell receptor (beta chain) was sequenced in a study of blood T cell repertoires in COVID-19. Across the whole study: Sample material is recorded as cDNA or gDNA derived from T cells, B-cell-depleted T cells, or PBMCs.

Study processing details: Quantification of nucleated cells was approximated via reference gene primer amplification. TCRdb's copy holds only in-frame clones and misses some; the assay was immunoSEQ multiplex PCR. V, J and clone size derive from that table, while D and trimming were established from the DNA sequence. Seen here are fewer than 110,000 clones, over 80% observed once, and the top ten hold less than 1.5%. Trimming removed 6 bases from V and 2 bases from J; junction bases left unmatched: 11. The CDR3 has 18 residues. From germline, CDR1 is MNHNY and CDR2 SVGAGI (reference sequence). Sequencing was carried out using peripheral blood. The chain links TRBV6-6 to TRBJ2-2, with 11 bases aligning to TRBD2. The origin of this receptor is a woman younger than 45 with acute or convalescent COVID-19. CDR3 in DNA: TGTGCCAGCAGCCGATCTAGCGGGGGGCGGGTTAACACCGGGGAGCTGTTTTTT. The encoded protein is CASSRSSGGRVNTGELFF.